Below, 27 T cell receptor beta chains from the same sample are listed, as sequenced in a study of Ad26.COV2.S vaccination and SARS-CoV-2 variants. Measured with immunoSEQ multiplex PCR; TCRdb has only the in-frame clones, and not every one. The sample has 400,000 or so clones; approximately 90% are singletons. Regarding treatment: roughly 20 received Ad26.COV2.S at low or high dose, single or two shots; 5 received placebo; per-sample allocation not given. The samples date from day 63 after the first vaccine or placebo injection. The sequencing used peripheral blood, collected in a trial of Ad26.COV2.S vaccine versus placebo. All receptors derive from a person between 18 and 60 years old who received the Ad26.COV2.S COVID-19 vaccine or a placebo.

The chain uses TRBV10-3 and TRBJ2-5, with D maybe TRBD2 (5 bases). Trimming stripped 5 bases from V and 5 bases from J, with 12 bases between. Germline lookup yields CDR1 ENHRY and CDR2 SYGVKD. This CDR3 region has 13 residues. CDR3: CAISREAWETQYF. The DNA of the CDR3 is TGTGCCATCAGTCGGGAAGCGTGGGAGACCCAGTACTTC.

Written as DNA, the CDR3 is TGTGCCAGCAGCCCCCGCGGCGGACGGAGCTCCTACAATGAGCAGTTCTTC. Translated, it gives CASSPRGGRSSYNEQFF. V and J are TRBV27 and TRBJ2-1; D unclear. Deletions cut 6 bases from V and 0 bases from J, with 18 bases between. Germline V gene lookup returns CDR1 MNHEY and CDR2 SMNVEV (reference sequence). The CDR3 spans 17 residues.

This clone was seen just once. The chain is built from TRBV19 and TRBJ1-2; weak D call: TRBD1 (6 bases). The CDR3 runs 13 residues. Germline V lookup: CDR1 LNHDA, CDR2 SQIVND (reference sequence). Trimming stripped 2 bases from V and 8 bases from J, with 12 bases between. DNA of the CDR3: TGTGCCAGTAGTATATCGGGGGCGCGAGGCTACACCTTC. Translating gives CASSISGARGYTF.

The gene calls are TRBV2 and TRBJ2-1, with D perhaps being TRBD1 or TRBD2 (5 bases each). Between the trimmed V and J ends, which lost 3 bases and 8 bases, there was a span of 20 bases. The germline gives CDR1 SNHLY, CDR2 FYNNEI. CDR3 length: 16 amino acids. CDR3 residues: CASSDGAVRRYDEQFF. The CDR3 nucleotides are TGTGCCAGCAGTGATGGGGCGGTAAGGAGGTACGATGAGCAGTTCTTC. Combining the CDR3 with reference TRBV2 and TRBJ2-1 gives the whole variable domain EPEVTQTPSHQVTQMGQEVILRCVPISNHLYFYWYRQILGQKVEFLVSFYNNEISEKSEIFDDQFSVERPDGSNFTLKIRSTKLEDSAMYFCASSDGAVRRYDEQFFGPGTRLTVL.

J is TRBJ1-4 and V is TRBV9; maybe TRBD1 (6 bases). The CDR3 extends over 14 amino acids. Germline loops: CDR1 SGDLS, CDR2 YYNGEE. Trimming removed 3 bases from V and 8 bases from J, with 14 bases in between. CDR3 coding DNA: TGTGCCAGCAGCGGGGAGGGGGAACGAGAAAAACTGTTTTTT. It codes for CASSGEGEREKLFF.

The rearrangement links TRBV18 to TRBJ2-5; D ambiguous. Trimming cost V 4 bases and J 4 bases, with 10 bases left between them. This CDR3 contains 13 residues. CDR1 is KGHSH, CDR2 LQKENI, per germline. The chain's CDR3 is CASSQSSRETQYF. In DNA form, the CDR3 reads TGTGCCAGCTCACAGTCGTCGCGAGAGACCCAGTACTTC.

The V and J genes are TRBV7-8 and TRBJ2-7; D ambiguous. The V gene lost 3 bases and the J gene lost 0 bases, with 0 bases spanning the gap. This CDR3 is built from 11 residues. The V gene's germline CDR1 is SGHVS and CDR2 FQNEAQ. DNA for the CDR3: TGTGCCAGCAGCTTCTCCTACGAGCAGTACTTC. Amino acid sequence: CASSFSYEQYF.

The chain uses TRBV19 and TRBJ1-1; D is uncertain. V was cut by 7 bases and J by 4 bases, with 16 bases left in between. This CDR3 contains 14 residues. Germline CDR1 LNHDA, CDR2 SQIVND (reference sequence). The CDR3, as DNA: TGTGCCAGTACCCCCGATCGGTGGCGCACTGAAGCTTTCTTT. Its translation: CASTPDRWRTEAFF.

As regards this clone: This same CDR3 is encoded by further DNA sequences in the sample. The V call is TRBV5-6, the J call TRBJ2-7, with D maybe TRBD1 (6 bases). Germline V gives CDR1 SGHDT, CDR2 YYEEEE. This CDR3 comprises 13 residues. Between the trimmed V and J ends, which lost 4 bases and 1 base, there was a span of 9 bases. Here the CDR3 DNA reads TGTGCCAGCAGCCTAGGACAGTCCTACGAGCAGTACTTC. Translating it yields CASSLGQSYEQYF.

This clone was seen only once. This chain connects TRBV30 to TRBJ1-6, with 8 bases matching TRBD1. Unmatched junction bases numbered 9, after V lost 3 bases and J lost 8 bases. This CDR3 has 15 residues. Germline V gene sequence: CDR1 GTSNPN, CDR2 SVGIG (reference sequence). CDR3 amino acids: CAWRAPGQGDSPLHF. CDR3 DNA sequence: TGTGCCTGGAGGGCTCCAGGACAGGGCGATTCACCCCTCCACTTT. Together with reference TRBV30 and TRBJ1-6, the CDR3 gives the full variable domain: SQTIHQWPATLVQPVGSPLSLECTVEGTSNPNLYWYRQAAGRGLQLLFYSVGIGQISSEVPQNLSASRPQDRQFILSSKKLLLSDSGFYLCAWRAPGQGDSPLHFGNGTRLTVT.

The J gene is TRBJ1-2, the V gene TRBV5-4; 8 bases match TRBD1. CDR1 and CDR2 (germline): SGHNT, YYREEE (reference sequence). The V gene end was trimmed by 4 bases and the J gene end by 4 bases; junction bases not matched to a gene: 3. The CDR3 spans 13 residues. DNA of the CDR3: TGTGCCAGCAGCCAGGACAGGGCCTATGGCTACACCTTC. This codes for CASSQDRAYGYTF.

The chain joins TRBV20-1 to TRBJ2-1, with no clear D. The germline V gene has CDR1 DFQATT and CDR2 SNEGSKA (reference sequence). V was pared by 3 bases and J by 2 bases, with 14 bases between. This CDR3 comprises 15 residues. The CDR3 nucleotides read TGCAGTGCTAGTCAGGCGAGACGCGCCTACAATGAGCAGTTCTTC. Amino acid sequence: CSASQARRAYNEQFF.

The chain employs TRBV7-9 and TRBJ2-5; possible D gene TRBD2, 9 bases. Germline V lookup: CDR1 SEHNR, CDR2 FQNEAQ (reference sequence). The CDR3 has 14 residues. V lost 5 bases and J lost 10, with 20 bases in between. CDR3 region: CASSPDRAGGDQYF. The CDR3 DNA reads as TGTGCCAGCAGCCCGGACAGGGCGGGAGGGGACCAGTACTTC.

The rearrangement links TRBV6-5 to TRBJ2-7; 8 bases agree with TRBD1. The CDR3 covers 14 residues. The ends lost 5 bases at V and 4 bases at J; junction bases unmatched: 7. Germline lookup yields CDR1 MNHEY and CDR2 SVGAGI. CDR3 residues: CASSRTGSGYEQYF. Written as DNA, the CDR3 is TGTGCCAGCAGTCGGACAGGGTCTGGGTACGAGCAGTACTTC.

This chain connects TRBV18 to TRBJ2-3; 9 bases are shared with TRBD2. CDR3 size: 15 residues. The J segment lost 5 bases and the V segment lost 3 bases, leaving 6 bases of the junction unmatched. The V gene's germline CDR1 is KGHSH and CDR2 LQKENI. The CDR3 protein is CASSPAGGPGDTQYF. The DNA of the CDR3 is TGTGCCAGCTCACCCGCGGGGGGGCCCGGAGATACGCAGTATTTT.

V gene TRBV12-3 or TRBV12-4 combines with J gene TRBJ2-5; no reliable D call. The ends were cut back, 1 base at V and 5 bases at J, with 8 bases in the middle. There are 13 residues in the CDR3. Here the CDR3 reads CASSLGQVETQYF. The CDR3 coding sequence is TGTGCCAGCAGTTTAGGCCAAGTTGAGACCCAGTACTTC.

This rearrangement joins TRBV19 to TRBJ2-2; no definite D call. Germline V gives CDR1 LNHDA, CDR2 SQIVND (reference sequence). The CDR3 has 15 residues. The V end was cut by 1 base, the J end by 6 bases, with 12 bases between. CDR3: CASSIAKGSSGELFF. The DNA of the CDR3 is TGTGCCAGTAGTATAGCTAAAGGGTCTTCCGGGGAGCTGTTTTTT.

This rearrangement joins TRBV10-1 to TRBJ2-3; D call uncertain. CDR1 and CDR2 (germline): WNHNN, SYGVQD (reference sequence). CDR3 length equals 15 residues. Trimming took 2 bases from V and 0 from J, leaving 9 bases between them. CDR3: CASSETYPSTDTQYF. The CDR3 region has the DNA TGCGCCAGCAGTGAGACGTACCCTAGCACAGATACGCAGTATTTT.

The rearrangement links TRBV7-8 to TRBJ2-1; 8 bases map to TRBD2. CDR1 is SGHVS and CDR2 is FQNEAQ in the germline V gene. J lost 0 bases, V lost 2 bases, and 0 bases had no gene match. The CDR3 has 15 amino acids. In DNA form, the CDR3 reads TGTGCCAGCAGCTTAAGCGGGAGCTCCTACAATGAGCAGTTCTTC. This sequence encodes CASSLSGSSYNEQFF. Based on the CDR3 plus reference TRBV7-8 and TRBJ2-1, the full variable domain is GAGVSQSPRYKVAKRGQDVALRCDPISGHVSLFWYQQALGQGPEFLTYFQNEAQLDKSGLPSDRFFAERPEGSVSTLKIQRTQQEDSAVYLCASSLSGSSYNEQFFGPGTRLTVL.

This clone was counted ten times or more. The chain links TRBV5-5 to TRBJ1-5; weak D call: TRBD1 (5 bases). Trimming stripped 4 bases from V and 2 bases from J, with 13 bases between. This CDR3 has 15 amino acids. Per the germline V gene, CDR1 is SGHKS and CDR2 is YYEKEE (reference sequence). The CDR3, as DNA: TGTGCCAGCAGCAGGGGACGGGACCGCAATCAGCCCCAGCATTTT. Translated: CASSRGRDRNQPQHF.

The chain employs TRBV5-1 and TRBJ1-1; 8 bases align to TRBD1. CDR1 is SGHRS, CDR2 YFSETQ, per germline. CDR3 size: 14 residues. The V segment lost 4 bases and the J segment 0 bases; nucleotides outside the gene matches: 2. CDR3 in amino acids: CASSTTGVNTEAFF. CDR3 nucleotide sequence: TGCGCCAGCAGCACGACAGGGGTGAACACTGAAGCTTTCTTT.

V usage is TRBV20-1 and J usage is TRBJ2-5; the D is unclear. The V end lost 4 bases, the J end lost 3 bases, and 3 bases lay between the germline ends. In germline, CDR1 is DFQATT, CDR2 SNEGSKA (reference sequence). There are 10 residues in the CDR3. The CDR3 nucleotides read TGCAGTGCTAACAAAGAGACCCAGTACTTC. Its protein product is CSANKETQYF.

The V gene is TRBV27, the J gene TRBJ2-7; D not resolved. Trimming removed 1 base at V and 6 bases at J, with 10 bases between. Germline values: CDR1 MNHEY, CDR2 SMNVEV (reference sequence). CDR3 length equals 13 residues. As DNA, the CDR3 is TGTGCCAGCAGTTTATTCGGTGATAGCGAGCAGTACTTC. Its translation is CASSLFGDSEQYF.

This clone was recorded a few times. The chain carries TRBV4-1 and TRBJ1-3; D is unresolved. Germline V lookup: CDR1 MGHRA, CDR2 YSYEKL. Trimming took 1 base from V and 0 from J, leaving 10 bases between them. The CDR3 runs to 16 residues. The CDR3 reads CASSQVPDHSGNTIYF. The CDR3 DNA is TGCGCCAGCAGCCAAGTGCCGGACCACTCTGGAAACACCATATATTTT.

This sequence joins TRBV6-5 and TRBJ1-2, with 9 bases that match TRBD1. The germline V gene has CDR1 MNHEY and CDR2 SVGAGI. V dropped 7 bases and J dropped 1; count of bases not matched to a gene: 7. The CDR3 has 15 residues. CDR3 bases: TGTGCCAGCACCGGGACAGGGATCATTAACTATGGCTACACCTTC. This encodes CASTGTGIINYGYTF.

Regarding this clone: Additional DNA sequences in this sample encode the identical CDR3. The J gene is TRBJ1-4, the V gene TRBV7-9; a possible D gene is TRBD1 (5 bases). The V gene lost 5 bases and the J gene lost 0 bases, with 10 bases spanning the gap. The CDR3 consists of 15 residues. Germline CDR1 SEHNR, CDR2 FQNEAQ (reference sequence). CDR3 sequence reads: CASSPRGPTNEKLFF. The CDR3 bases are TGTGCCAGCAGCCCGAGGGGACCAACTAATGAAAAACTGTTTTTT.

The chain joins TRBV9 to TRBJ1-2, with 7 bases that match TRBD1. The germline V gene has CDR1 SGDLS and CDR2 YYNGEE. The CDR3 consists of 15 residues. The junction had 7 bases not matched to a gene; V was cut back by 0 bases and J by 5 bases. CDR3 amino acids: CASSVEIGGGYGYTF. DNA of the CDR3: TGTGCCAGCAGCGTAGAAATAGGGGGCGGGTATGGCTACACCTTC.